This TCR beta chain comes out of a study of T cells in women clearing cervical HPV infection. Study as a whole: Controls gave blood once infection was undetectable; cases at lesion identification. Case blood was drawn a median about 150 days after lesion detection.

This CDR3 comprises 13 residues. The J segment lost 3 bases and the V segment lost 11 bases, leaving 7 bases of the junction unmatched. Comments on this clone: No antigen is known for it. The CDR3 end lies 3 residues beyond the end of the read and is filled in from the germline J gene.

TCRdb's table, derived via immunoSEQ multiplex PCR, lists solely in-frame clones and lacks some. This sample carries roughly 48,000 clones, with about 1.5% going to the ten biggest clones. Study-level findings and limits: CIN3+ cases had significantly higher TCR repertoire richness than controls, but evenness did not differ.

The TCR comes from a woman between 18 and 75 years old with a cervical HPV16 infection that either progressed to CIN3+ or cleared (not recorded which). The specimen sequenced was blood buffy coat. The rearrangement uses TRBV12-3 or TRBV12-4 and TRBJ2-3; 8 bases align to TRBD2. The CDR3 sequence is CAFSGGPTDTQYF. The DNA read from the CDR3 is TGTGCCTTTTCGGGGGGGCCAACAGATACG.